This record concerns one T cell receptor beta chain sequence. Antigen unknown. This sample stems from a study of T cells in Graves' hyperthyroidism and ophthalmopathy. The CDR3 covers 12 residues. Germline CDR1 reads SQVTM; CDR2 reads ANQGSEA. The ends were cut back, 7 bases at V and 6 bases at J, with 13 bases in the middle. RNA transcripts yielded amplified TCR beta CDR3 regions. The primer set for the first-round RT-PCR of the TCR CDR3 was HTBI. TCRdb processed the multiplex PCR reads anew with MiXCR; each CDR3 protein has one entry. The sample includes around 540,000 distinct CDR3 sequences, around 45% seen only once; the top ten take just over 8%. Overall study results and limits: Stable hyperthyroidism and ophthalmopathy were separated using 13 V-J signatures.

Graves' hyperthyroidism was deemed stable absent ophthalmopathy progression within 18 months. The V gene is TRBV29-1, the J gene TRBJ1-5; D is possibly TRBD1 (5 bases). The clonotype comes from a woman aged 18-29 years with Graves' hyperthyroidism. Sequencing used peripheral blood or thyroid tissue (not recorded which). In DNA, the CDR3 is TGCAGCGGGGGGTTGGGGGGTCAGCCCCAGCATTTT. Its translation is CSGGLGGQPQHF.